The entry below describes one T cell receptor beta chain. The sequence runs out 3 residues before the end of the CDR3; the remainder is reconstructed from the germline J gene. The data were obtained in a study of T cells in women clearing cervical HPV infection. Produced via immunoSEQ multiplex PCR; TCRdb's table is partial and in-frame only. The sample is made up of about 39,000 clones, and the top ten hold 4.8% of it. Trimming removed 5 bases from V and 2 bases from J, with 13 bases in between. The CDR3 totals 15 residues. Germline V gene lookup returns CDR1 SQVTM and CDR2 ANQGSEA. The J gene is TRBJ2-6, the V gene TRBV29-1; tentatively, D is TRBD1 or TRBD2 (6 bases each). This clonotype originated in a woman between 18 and 75 years old with a cervical HPV16 infection that either progressed to CIN3+ or cleared (not recorded which). Specimen: blood buffy coat. The sequenced CDR3 bases are TGCAGCGTTCCTAAGGAGGGGGCTGGGGCCAACGTC. Translation gives CSVPKEGAGANV. The full CDR3 protein is CSVPKEGAGANVLTF.